The 32 T cell receptor beta chains presented below share a single source sample, sequenced in a study of shared clonotypes between healthy human individuals. TCRdb's table, derived via immunoSEQ multiplex PCR, lists solely in-frame clones and lacks some. The sample carries more than 900,000 clones, approximately 78% recorded once. Specimen: memory CD4+ T cells from PBMCs. The subset is: CD45RA-negative fraction. The receptors originated from a man aged 18 to 30 in good health. Some clones in this sample may be carry-over from other donors' samples.

Regarding this clone: Other DNA sequences in this sample translate to the same CDR3. CDR3 DNA sequence: TGCGCCAGCAGCTTGGGGACTAGCGGCTACTCCTACGAGCAGTACTTC. Its protein product is CASSLGTSGYSYEQYF. The chain has TRBV5-1 and TRBJ2-7, with TRBD2 matching over 10 bases. This CDR3 contains 16 residues. The germline CDR1 and CDR2 sequences are SGHRS and YFSETQ. V shed 0 bases, J shed 0 bases, and the junction held 3 bases outside the gene matches.

The chain combines TRBV2 with TRBJ2-1, with D maybe TRBD2 (5 bases). The CDR3 is 16 residues long. Between the trimmed V and J ends, which lost 3 bases and 0 bases, there was a span of 12 bases. CDR1 and CDR2 (germline): SNHLY, FYNNEI. CDR3 residues: CASSDQRPTSYNEQFF. As DNA, the CDR3 is TGTGCCAGCAGTGACCAGCGGCCAACCTCCTACAATGAGCAGTTCTTC.

The rearrangement uses TRBV9 and TRBJ2-3, with 8 bases that match TRBD2. V lost 4 bases, J lost 2 bases, and 6 bases stayed unmatched. The germline CDR1 and CDR2 sequences are SGDLS and YYNGEE. The CDR3 contains 15 residues. CDR3 coding DNA: TGTGCCAGCAGCTTACCGGGAGGGGTCACAGATACGCAGTATTTT. Its protein is CASSLPGGVTDTQYF.

Note on this clone: Within the sample, other DNA sequences also encode this same CDR3. DNA for the CDR3: TGTGCCTGGAGTCCAGCGTTGAACACTGAAGCTTTCTTT. The encoded protein is CAWSPALNTEAFF. The rearrangement links TRBV30 to TRBJ1-1, with D unresolved. The V end lost 2 bases, the J end lost 0 bases, and 7 bases lay between the germline ends. The CDR3 consists of 13 residues. Germline V lookup: CDR1 GTSNPN, CDR2 SVGIG (reference sequence).

This rearrangement joins TRBV10-1 to TRBJ1-1; D not resolved. With 0 bases removed from V and 1 base from J, the gap between germline ends came to 27 bases. This CDR3 spans 21 amino acids. The V gene's germline CDR1 is WNHNN and CDR2 SYGVQD (reference sequence). The DNA of the CDR3 is TGCGCCAGCAGTGAGTCCACCCATCTATGGATCCGTTCGAAACCGAACACTGAAGCTTTCTTT. It codes for CASSESTHLWIRSKPNTEAFF.

This clone was found once. The chain joins TRBV7-9 to TRBJ1-1; 7 nucleotides align to TRBD1. The CDR3 is made up of 14 amino acids. The germline gives CDR1 SEHNR, CDR2 FQNEAQ (reference sequence). V was pared by 4 bases and J by 5 bases, with 7 bases of the junction left unmatched. In DNA, the CDR3 is TGTGCCAGCAGCTGGCGGGACAGTGGAACTGAAGCTTTCTTT. It codes for CASSWRDSGTEAFF. Based on the CDR3 plus reference TRBV7-9 and TRBJ1-1, the full variable domain is DTGVSQNPRHKITKRGQNVTFRCDPISEHNRLYWYRQTLGQGPEFLTYFQNEAQLEKSRLLSDRFSAERPKGSFSTLEIQRTEQGDSAMYLCASSWRDSGTEAFFGQGTRLTVV.

The rearrangement uses TRBV6-1 and TRBJ2-7, with a possible D match to TRBD2 (5 bases). V was shortened by 7 bases and J by 7 bases, with 11 bases between the two germline ends. CDR3 length: 11 residues. Per the germline V gene, CDR1 is MNHNS and CDR2 is SASEGT. The CDR3 spells CASKASGEQYF. The CDR3 bases are TGTGCCAGCAAGGCCTCGGGAGAGCAGTACTTC.

V usage is TRBV7-8 and J usage is TRBJ2-7; TRBD1 might be the D (6 bases). V was clipped by 5 bases and J by 2 bases, with 13 bases between them. The CDR3 contains 14 residues. Germline V gene sequence: CDR1 SGHVS, CDR2 FQNEAQ. CDR3 protein: CASSQIQGTYEQYF. In nucleotides, the CDR3 is TGTGCCAGCAGCCAGATACAGGGAACCTACGAGCAGTACTTC.

J is TRBJ2-7 and V is TRBV19; perhaps TRBD2 as D (5 bases). Per the germline V gene, CDR1 is LNHDA and CDR2 is SQIVND (reference sequence). This CDR3 is 15 amino acids long. V was shortened by 3 bases and J by 2 bases, with 14 bases between the two germline ends. Here the CDR3 DNA reads TGTGCCAGTAGTATTTCGGGGATCAACCCCTACGAGCAGTACTTC. This encodes CASSISGINPYEQYF.

This chain joins TRBV11-2 and TRBJ2-7; possible D gene TRBD2, 6 bases. The CDR3 spans 15 residues. Trimming shortened V by 1 base and J by 0 bases, and 10 bases separated the two germline ends. The V gene's germline CDR1 is SGHAT and CDR2 FQNNGV. Here the CDR3 DNA reads TGTGCCAGCAGCTTAGGGTCGGGAGCCTCCTACGAGCAGTACTTC. Its protein is CASSLGSGASYEQYF.

This clone was counted ten times or more. V is TRBV5-3 and J is TRBJ2-3, with D perhaps matching TRBD2 (5 bases). TRBV5-3 qualifies as an ORF whose function is uncertain. V lost 1 base to trimming and J lost 1 base, with 19 bases between them. This CDR3 is 18 amino acids long. CDR3 amino acids: CARSLRDLRARRTDTQYF. For the CDR3, the DNA is TGTGCCAGAAGCTTGCGGGATCTTCGGGCCCGACGCACAGATACGCAGTATTTT.

Remarks on this clone: One end of the junction is discordant with germline, which a read error may explain. The rearrangement uses TRBV10-3 and TRBJ2-2; D call uncertain. The CDR3 length is 14 residues. The V gene's germline CDR1 is ENHRY and CDR2 SYGVKD. CDR3 in DNA: TGTGCCATCACTGAGACAATCACTGCCGGGGAGCTGTTTTTT. Translated: CAITETITAGELFF.

The chain links TRBV11-2 to TRBJ2-1; tentative D call: TRBD2 (5 bases). V lost 4 bases and J 6 bases, leaving 22 bases between the germline ends. This CDR3 spans 17 amino acids. Germline V gene lookup returns CDR1 SGHAT and CDR2 FQNNGV. In nucleotides, the CDR3 is TGTGCCAGCAGCTCCCCTTGGAGGAAAGGTATTCGCAATGAGCAGTTCTTC. This sequence encodes CASSSPWRKGIRNEQFF.

The genes are TRBV5-1 and TRBJ2-3, with 8 bases aligning to TRBD1. The CDR3 covers 15 residues. V lost 2 bases to trimming and J lost 3 bases; unmatched junction nucleotides: 5. The germline V gene encodes CDR1 SGHRS and CDR2 YFSETQ. CDR3 bases: TGCGCCAGCAGCTTACAGGGGGGTTTGACAGATACGCAGTATTTT. It codes for CASSLQGGLTDTQYF.

The gene calls are TRBV4-1 and TRBJ2-7, with D perhaps TRBD2 (5 bases). The ends were cut back, 2 bases at V and 5 bases at J, with 13 bases in the middle. CDR1 is MGHRA and CDR2 is YSYEKL in the germline V gene. The CDR3 extends over 14 amino acids. This CDR3 reads CASSQLGLADEQYF. CDR3 nucleotide sequence: TGCGCCAGCAGCCAACTCGGTCTAGCCGACGAGCAGTACTTC.

This clone was observed a handful of times. The chain uses TRBV12-5 and TRBJ1-2; tentatively, D is TRBD1 (5 bases). Germline CDR1 and CDR2: LGHNT and FRNRAP. Trimming left V 1 base short and J 9 bases short, with 12 bases between. This CDR3 comprises 13 residues. The CDR3 DNA sequence: TGTGCTAGTGGTTTGGCATTCGGGGGTAGCTACACCTTC. This translates into CASGLAFGGSYTF. Drawing the rest from reference TRBV12-5 and TRBJ1-2, the complete variable domain is DARVTQTPRHKVTEMGQEVTMRCQPILGHNTVFWYRQTMMQGLELLAYFRNRAPLDDSGMPKDRFSAEMPDATLATLKIQPSEPRDSAVYFCASGLAFGGSYTFGSGTRLTVV.

The chain recombines TRBV5-1 with TRBJ1-2; 7 bases map to TRBD1. The CDR3 loop spans 13 amino acids. The V gene's germline CDR1 is SGHRS and CDR2 YFSETQ. Trimming took 3 bases from V and 7 from J; bases not matched to a gene: 6. CDR3 DNA sequence: TGCGCCAGCAGCTACGACAGGGAGGGTGGCTACACCTTC. This gives the protein CASSYDREGGYTF.

The chain recombines TRBV5-6 with TRBJ1-3; D not resolved. The CDR3 runs to 16 residues. Trimming removed 3 bases from V and 0 bases from J, with 13 bases in between. The germline CDR1 and CDR2 sequences are SGHDT and YYEEEE. The CDR3, as DNA: TGTGCCAGCAGCTCACCGACGCGAAGCTCTGGAAACACCATATATTTT. This codes for CASSSPTRSSGNTIYF.

The genes are TRBV11-2 and TRBJ1-2; TRBD1 is a possible D gene (5 bases). CDR3 length: 15 residues. Trimming left V 5 bases short and J 4 bases short, with 17 bases between. Per the germline V gene, CDR1 is SGHAT and CDR2 is FQNNGV. The CDR3 nucleotides read TGTGCCAGCAGCCCAACGGGTACGGGGACCTATGGCTACACCTTC. As protein: CASSPTGTGTYGYTF.

The chain couples TRBV7-2 to TRBJ2-3; no definite D call. This CDR3 spans 15 amino acids. Trimming removed 2 bases at V and 1 base at J, with 10 bases between. The V gene's germline CDR1 is SGHTA and CDR2 FQGNSA. In nucleotides, the CDR3 is TGTGCCAGCAGCTTACAACAACCCGGCACAGATACGCAGTATTTT. As protein: CASSLQQPGTDTQYF.

The chain carries TRBV5-4 and TRBJ2-5, with D unclear. The germline V and J ends were trimmed by 4 bases and 0 bases, with 10 bases remaining between them. In germline, CDR1 is SGHNT, CDR2 YYREEE (reference sequence). There are 14 residues in the CDR3. CDR3 residues: CASSHTTYQETQYF. The CDR3 DNA follows: TGTGCCAGCAGCCATACAACGTACCAAGAGACCCAGTACTTC.

The chain is built from TRBV19 and TRBJ2-3; no definite D call. The ends were cut back, 10 bases at V and 4 bases at J, with 24 bases in the middle. CDR1 is LNHDA and CDR2 is SQIVND in the germline V gene (reference sequence). CDR3 length: 16 residues. The CDR3 DNA follows: TGTGCCACAAAGCCCCTAGGCCAGTCGGACCCAGATACGCAGTATTTT. Translating it yields CATKPLGQSDPDTQYF.

In regard to this clone: Only one base separates this from a far larger clonotype, so it likely reflects a read error. The genes are TRBV29-1 and TRBJ2-4; maybe TRBD2 (5 bases). Germline V gene lookup returns CDR1 SQVTM and CDR2 ANQGSEA. CDR3 size: 12 residues. The CDR3 DNA sequence: TGCAGCGCGTTACGGGGTAAAAACATTCAGCACTTC. It encodes CSALRGKNIQHF. Using reference TRBV29-1 and TRBJ2-4 for the parts outside the CDR3, the full variable domain is SAVISQKPSRDICQRGTSLTIQCQVDSQVTMMFWYRQQPGQSLTLIATANQGSEATYESGFVIDKFPISRPNLTFSTLTVSNMSPEDSSIYLCSALRGKNIQHFGAGTRLSVL.

This clone was found once. The chain links TRBV6-5 to TRBJ2-5, with D possibly matching TRBD2 (6 bases). Trimming took off 3 bases at V and 5 bases at J, with 7 bases between the two ends. The CDR3 has 12 amino acids. Germline CDR1 is MNHEY and CDR2 is SVGAGI. In DNA, the CDR3 is TGTGCCAGCAGTTATGGGAGGGAGACCCAGTACTTC. The encoded protein is CASSYGRETQYF.

The gene calls are TRBV6-1 and TRBJ2-7; D is ambiguous. CDR1 is MNHNS and CDR2 is SASEGT in the germline V gene. The germline V and J ends were trimmed by 0 bases and 0 bases, with 9 bases remaining between them. CDR3 length: 15 amino acids. The DNA of the CDR3 is TGTGCCAGCAGTGAAGCTACACTGAGCTCCTACGAGCAGTACTTC. Protein product: CASSEATLSSYEQYF.

This chain's CDR3 is CASGLAGTDTQYF. The CDR3, as DNA: TGTGCCAGCGGGCTAGCGGGAACAGATACGCAGTATTTT. The chain combines TRBV9 with TRBJ2-3; TRBD2 agrees at 9 bases. V trimming: 7 bases; J trimming: 3 bases; junction bases outside the gene matches: 3. The CDR3 runs 13 residues. The germline gives CDR1 SGDLS, CDR2 YYNGEE. The full variable domain, with the rest looked up from reference TRBV9 and TRBJ2-3, is DSGVTQTPKHLITATGQRVTLRCSPRSGDLSVYWYQQSLDQGLQFLIQYYNGEERAKGNILERFSAQQFPDLHSELNLSSLELGDSALYFCASGLAGTDTQYFGPGTRLTVL.

The rearrangement links TRBV4-1 to TRBJ2-3, with D possibly being TRBD1 (8 bases). CDR1 is MGHRA, CDR2 YSYEKL, per germline. The CDR3 is 19 residues long. V shed 1 base and J shed 1 base, with 21 bases lying between them. Here the CDR3 DNA reads TGCGCCAGCAGCCAAGTTGCAGGGGGCGCGGGAGTTCGCACAGATACGCAGTATTTT. Translation: CASSQVAGGAGVRTDTQYF.

The chain joins TRBV5-8 to TRBJ1-2; tentative D call: TRBD1 (6 bases). Germline V gene data show CDR1 as SGHTS and CDR2 as YDEGEE. The germline V and J ends were trimmed by 4 bases and 9 bases, with 13 bases remaining between them. The CDR3 is 12 amino acids. Here the CDR3 DNA reads TGTGCCAGCAGCCGAGGGGGGGAGCGCTACACCTTC. It is translated as CASSRGGERYTF.

This chain connects TRBV19 to TRBJ1-5; D might be TRBD1 (6 bases). Germline CDR1 and CDR2: LNHDA and SQIVND (reference sequence). The V and J ends lost 7 bases and 3 bases respectively, with 13 bases between them. This CDR3 has 14 amino acids. The chain's CDR3 is CASTGTWNNQPQHF. Here the CDR3 DNA reads TGTGCCAGTACCGGGACATGGAACAATCAGCCCCAGCATTTT.

This clone showed up just a few times. The rearrangement links TRBV18 to TRBJ2-2; D call uncertain. Germline loops: CDR1 KGHSH, CDR2 LQKENI. The length of the CDR3 is 17 residues. Trimming left V 2 bases short and J 6 bases short, with 19 bases between. DNA for the CDR3: TGTGCCAGCTCACCAGCCTCTCCCCCGAGTGGGGCCGGGGAGCTGTTTTTT. Protein: CASSPASPPSGAGELFF. The full variable domain, in which reference TRBV18 and TRBJ2-2 provide the parts outside the CDR3, is NAGVMQNPRHLVRRRGQEARLRCSPMKGHSHVYWYRQLPEEGLKFMVYLQKENIIDESGMPKERFSAEFPKEGPSILRIQQVVRGDSAAYFCASSPASPPSGAGELFFGEGSRLTVL.

V usage is TRBV15 and J usage is TRBJ2-7; no definite D call. The CDR3 spans 14 residues. V lost 0 bases and J lost 3, with 9 bases in between. The V gene's germline CDR1 is LNHNV and CDR2 YYDKDF (reference sequence). CDR3 in DNA: TGTGCCACCAGCAGAGAGTATCGAGTCTACGAGCAGTACTTC. Amino acids: CATSREYRVYEQYF.

This clone was counted at least ten times. The rearrangement joins TRBV28 to TRBJ2-7; D unclear. The CDR3 covers 13 residues. Germline-derived CDR1 and CDR2 are MDHEN and SYDVKM. Trimming removed 6 bases at V and 1 base at J, with 10 bases between. The CDR3 loop is CASSTRRSYEQYF. The DNA of the CDR3 is TGTGCCAGCAGCACCCGCAGATCCTACGAGCAGTACTTC.